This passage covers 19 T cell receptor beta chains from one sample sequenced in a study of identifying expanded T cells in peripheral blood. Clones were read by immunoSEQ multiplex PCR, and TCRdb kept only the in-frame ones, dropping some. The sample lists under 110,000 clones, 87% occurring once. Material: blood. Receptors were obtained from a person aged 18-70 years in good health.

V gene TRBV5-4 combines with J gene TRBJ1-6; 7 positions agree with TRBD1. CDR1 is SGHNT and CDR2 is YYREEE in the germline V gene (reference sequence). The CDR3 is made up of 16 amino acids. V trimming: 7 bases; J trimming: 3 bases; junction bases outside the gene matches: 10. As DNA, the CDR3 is TGTGCCAGCGGCATACAGGGGACCAACTATAATTCACCCCTCCACTTT. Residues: CASGIQGTNYNSPLHF.

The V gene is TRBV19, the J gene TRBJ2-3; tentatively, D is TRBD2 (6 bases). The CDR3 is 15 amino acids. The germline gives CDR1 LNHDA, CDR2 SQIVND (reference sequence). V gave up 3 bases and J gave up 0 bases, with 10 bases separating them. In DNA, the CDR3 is TGTGCCAGTAGTATGGGCGGGGCAAGCACAGATACGCAGTATTTT. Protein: CASSMGGASTDTQYF.

The DNA of the CDR3 is TGTGCCAGCAGCGTAGATGGGGAATCCTCCTACGAGCAGTACTTC. The encoded protein is CASSVDGESSYEQYF. V usage is TRBV9 and J usage is TRBJ2-7; D call uncertain. This CDR3 is built from 15 residues. V lost 0 bases to trimming and J lost 0 bases, with 10 bases between them. The germline V gene encodes CDR1 SGDLS and CDR2 YYNGEE.

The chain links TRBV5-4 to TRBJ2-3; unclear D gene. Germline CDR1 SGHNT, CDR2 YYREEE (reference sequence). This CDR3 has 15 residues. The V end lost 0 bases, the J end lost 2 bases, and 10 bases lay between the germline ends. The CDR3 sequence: CASSLERTVTDTQYF. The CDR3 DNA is TGTGCCAGCAGCTTGGAACGCACCGTCACAGATACGCAGTATTTT.

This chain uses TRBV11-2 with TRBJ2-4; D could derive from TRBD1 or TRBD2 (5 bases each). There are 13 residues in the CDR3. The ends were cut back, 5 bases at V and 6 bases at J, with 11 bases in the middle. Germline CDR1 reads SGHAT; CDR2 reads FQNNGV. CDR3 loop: CASSLGELNIQYF. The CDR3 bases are TGTGCCAGCAGCCTGGGGGAGTTAAACATTCAGTACTTC. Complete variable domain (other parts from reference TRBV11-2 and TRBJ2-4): EAGVAQSPRYKIIEKRQSVAFWCNPISGHATLYWYQQILGQGPKLLIQFQNNGVVDDSQLPKDRFSAERLKGVDSTLKIQPAKLEDSAVYLCASSLGELNIQYFGAGTRLSVL.

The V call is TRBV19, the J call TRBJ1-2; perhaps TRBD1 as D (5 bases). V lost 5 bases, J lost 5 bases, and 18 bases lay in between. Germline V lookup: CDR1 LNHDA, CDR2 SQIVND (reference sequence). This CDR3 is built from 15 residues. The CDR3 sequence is CASSDQGTLTYGYTF. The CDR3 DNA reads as TGTGCCAGTAGTGATCAGGGAACGTTGACTTATGGCTACACCTTC.

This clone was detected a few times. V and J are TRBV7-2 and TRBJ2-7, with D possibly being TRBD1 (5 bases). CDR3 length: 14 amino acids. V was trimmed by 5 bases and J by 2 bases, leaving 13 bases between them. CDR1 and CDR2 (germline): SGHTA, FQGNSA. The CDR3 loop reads CASSSRVGTYEQYF. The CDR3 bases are TGTGCCAGCAGCAGCAGGGTGGGAACCTACGAGCAGTACTTC.

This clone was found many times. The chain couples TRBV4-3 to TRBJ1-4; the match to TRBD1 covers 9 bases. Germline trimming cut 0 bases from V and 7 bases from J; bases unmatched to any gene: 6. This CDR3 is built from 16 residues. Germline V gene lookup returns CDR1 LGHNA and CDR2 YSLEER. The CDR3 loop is CASSQDWGQGVEKLFF. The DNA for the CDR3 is TGCGCCAGCAGCCAAGATTGGGGACAGGGAGTTGAAAAACTGTTTTTT.

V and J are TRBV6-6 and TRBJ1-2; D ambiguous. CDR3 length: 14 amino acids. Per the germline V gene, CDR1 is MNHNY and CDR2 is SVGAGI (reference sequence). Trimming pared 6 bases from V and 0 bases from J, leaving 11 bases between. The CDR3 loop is CASRNQGSNYGYTF. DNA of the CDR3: TGTGCCAGCAGAAACCAAGGATCTAACTATGGCTACACCTTC.

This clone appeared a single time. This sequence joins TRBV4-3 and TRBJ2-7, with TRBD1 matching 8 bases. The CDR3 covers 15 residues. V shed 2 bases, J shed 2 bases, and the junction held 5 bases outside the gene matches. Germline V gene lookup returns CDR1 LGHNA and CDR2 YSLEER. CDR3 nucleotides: TGCGCCAGCAGCCAATCCGGGACAGGAACCTACGAGCAGTACTTC. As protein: CASSQSGTGTYEQYF.

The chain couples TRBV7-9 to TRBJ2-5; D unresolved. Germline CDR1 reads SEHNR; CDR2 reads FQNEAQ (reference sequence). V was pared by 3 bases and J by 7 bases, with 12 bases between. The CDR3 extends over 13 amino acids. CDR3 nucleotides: TGTGCCAGCAGCTTGCCAGGATGGGGGACCCAGTACTTC. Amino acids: CASSLPGWGTQYF.

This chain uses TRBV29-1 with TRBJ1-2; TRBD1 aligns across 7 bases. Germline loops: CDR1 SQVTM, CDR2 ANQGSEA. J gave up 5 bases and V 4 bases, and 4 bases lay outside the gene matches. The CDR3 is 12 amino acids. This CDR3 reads CSVGGQIYGYTF. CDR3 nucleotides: TGCAGCGTTGGGGGACAGATTTATGGCTACACCTTC.

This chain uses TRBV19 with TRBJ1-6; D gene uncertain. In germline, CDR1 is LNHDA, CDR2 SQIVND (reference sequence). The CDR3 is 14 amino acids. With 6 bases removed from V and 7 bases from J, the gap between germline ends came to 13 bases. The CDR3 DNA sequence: TGTGCCAGTAGCCAATTCAGAATAAATTCACCCCTCCACTTT. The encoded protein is CASSQFRINSPLHF. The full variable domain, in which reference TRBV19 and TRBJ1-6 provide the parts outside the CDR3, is DGGITQSPKYLFRKEGQNVTLSCEQNLNHDAMYWYRQDPGQGLRLIYYSQIVNDFQKGDIAEGYSVSREKKESFPLTVTSAQKNPTAFYLCASSQFRINSPLHFGNGTRLTVT.

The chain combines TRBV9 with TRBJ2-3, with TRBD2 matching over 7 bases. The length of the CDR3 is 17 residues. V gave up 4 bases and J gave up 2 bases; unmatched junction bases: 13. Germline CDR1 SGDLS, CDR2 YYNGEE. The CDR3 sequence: CASSPFMAGVVTDTQYF. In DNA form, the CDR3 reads TGTGCCAGCAGCCCATTTATGGCGGGGGTCGTCACAGATACGCAGTATTTT.

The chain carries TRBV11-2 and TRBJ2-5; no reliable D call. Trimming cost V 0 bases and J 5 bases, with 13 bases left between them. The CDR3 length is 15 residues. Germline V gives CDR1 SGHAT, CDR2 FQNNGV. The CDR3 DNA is TGTGCCAGCAGCTTAGAATTCCGCCGGGCGGAGACCCAGTACTTC. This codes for CASSLEFRRAETQYF. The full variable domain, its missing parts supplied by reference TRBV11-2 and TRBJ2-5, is EAGVAQSPRYKIIEKRQSVAFWCNPISGHATLYWYQQILGQGPKLLIQFQNNGVVDDSQLPKDRFSAERLKGVDSTLKIQPAKLEDSAVYLCASSLEFRRAETQYFGPGTRLLVL.

CDR3: CASSLPPGVVYNEQFF. The CDR3 nucleotides are TGTGCCAGCAGCCTCCCACCTGGGGTCGTATACAATGAGCAGTTCTTC. The J gene is TRBJ2-1, the V gene TRBV5-4; D is uncertain. V was trimmed by 4 bases and J by 4 bases, leaving 18 bases between them. CDR1 is SGHNT, CDR2 YYREEE, per germline (reference sequence). There are 16 residues in the CDR3.

In nucleotides, the CDR3 is TGTGCCAGCATTGGGCCGTCAAACTATGGCTACACCTTC. This sequence encodes CASIGPSNYGYTF. The chain uses TRBV27 and TRBJ1-2; D gene unclear. CDR1 is MNHEY and CDR2 is SMNVEV in the germline V gene (reference sequence). The V and J ends lost 7 bases and 2 bases respectively, with 11 bases between them. The CDR3 spans 13 residues.

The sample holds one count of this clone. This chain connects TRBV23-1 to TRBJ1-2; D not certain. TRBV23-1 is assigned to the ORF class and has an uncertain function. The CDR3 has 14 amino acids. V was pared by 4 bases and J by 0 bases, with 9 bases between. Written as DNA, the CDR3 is TGCGCCAGCAGTCGGGATCCTCCTAACTATGGCTACACCTTC. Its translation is CASSRDPPNYGYTF.

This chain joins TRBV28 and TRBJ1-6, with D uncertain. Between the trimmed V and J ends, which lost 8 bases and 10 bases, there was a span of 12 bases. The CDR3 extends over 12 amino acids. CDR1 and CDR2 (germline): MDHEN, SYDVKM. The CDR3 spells CASQTGSSPLHF. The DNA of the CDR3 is TGTGCCAGCCAGACGGGGTCCTCACCCCTCCACTTT.